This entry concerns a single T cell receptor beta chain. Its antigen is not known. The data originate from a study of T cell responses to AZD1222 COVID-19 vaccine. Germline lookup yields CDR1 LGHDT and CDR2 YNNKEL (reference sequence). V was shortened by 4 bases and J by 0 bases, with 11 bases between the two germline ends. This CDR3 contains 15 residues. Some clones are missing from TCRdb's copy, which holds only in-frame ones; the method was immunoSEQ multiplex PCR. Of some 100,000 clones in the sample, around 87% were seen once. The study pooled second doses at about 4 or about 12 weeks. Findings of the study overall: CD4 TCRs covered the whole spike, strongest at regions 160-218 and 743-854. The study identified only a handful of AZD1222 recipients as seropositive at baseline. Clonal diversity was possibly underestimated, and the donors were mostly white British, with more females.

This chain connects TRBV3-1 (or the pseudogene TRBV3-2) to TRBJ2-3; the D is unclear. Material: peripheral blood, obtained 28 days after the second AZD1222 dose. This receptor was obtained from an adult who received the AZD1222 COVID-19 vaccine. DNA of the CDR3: TGTGCCAGCAGCCGGTGGACGGCGAGCACAGATACGCAGTATTTT. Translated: CASSRWTASTDTQYF.